The 14 T cell receptor beta chains below all came from one sample that was sequenced in a study of PD-1 blockade in classical Hodgkin lymphoma. Every single patient, without exception, relapsed after autologous stem cell transplantation, and brentuximab vedotin exposure varied. Sequencing used immunoSEQ multiplex PCR; TCRdb keeps in-frame clones, though not all of them. The sample contains tens of thousands of clones, over 70% of which appear only once. The source material was peripheral blood mononuclear cells (PBMCs), sampled before the second cycle of nivolumab. These receptors were collected from a human donor with classical Hodgkin lymphoma.

V is TRBV4-2 and J is TRBJ2-4, with D perhaps matching TRBD2 (6 bases). CDR1 is LGHNA, CDR2 YNFKEQ, per germline. The germline V and J ends were trimmed by 3 bases and 0 bases, with 12 bases remaining between them. The CDR3 has 16 amino acids. The DNA of the CDR3 is TGTGCCAGCAGCCAGGGAGCGGGTCTAGCCAAAAACATTCAGTACTTC. Residues: CASSQGAGLAKNIQYF.

The chain is built from TRBV11-2 and TRBJ2-3; D gene uncertain. With 6 bases removed from V and 0 bases from J, the gap between germline ends came to 7 bases. The CDR3 is 13 residues long. Germline V gene data show CDR1 as SGHAT and CDR2 as FQNNGV. The DNA of the CDR3 is TGTGCCAGCAGAAAAATCAGCACAGATACGCAGTATTTT. This gives the protein CASRKISTDTQYF.

The genes are TRBV7-3 and TRBJ1-6; D not certain. This CDR3 spans 13 amino acids. Trimming left V 5 bases short and J 7 bases short, with 9 bases between. Germline assignment: CDR1 SGHTA and CDR2 FQGTGA. The CDR3 reads CASSPRPNSPLHF. DNA for the CDR3: TGTGCCAGCAGCCCTCGACCGAATTCACCCCTCCACTTT.

This clone was observed a few times. The chain employs TRBV28 and TRBJ2-4; 7 bases agree with TRBD1. The V and J ends lost 2 bases and 8 bases, in that order; junction bases with no gene match: 27. Germline CDR1 and CDR2: MDHEN and SYDVKM. This CDR3 has 21 residues. CDR3 residues: CASSLRGRRVITFLVEDIQYF. The CDR3 DNA follows: TGTGCCAGCAGTTTAAGGGGGCGACGCGTTATTACTTTTTTAGTGGAAGACATTCAGTACTTC.

The chain recombines TRBV10-3 with TRBJ2-2; 8 nucleotides align to TRBD2. The V segment lost 9 bases and the J segment 5 bases; nucleotides outside the gene matches: 2. Germline lookup yields CDR1 ENHRY and CDR2 SYGVKD. CDR3 size: 12 residues. The DNA for the CDR3 is TGTGCCATTGCTAGCGGGACCGGGGAGCTGTTTTTT. This gives the protein CAIASGTGELFF.

In this sample, this clone turned up a few times. The chain links TRBV19 to TRBJ2-7; D gene ambiguous. Germline CDR1 and CDR2: LNHDA and SQIVND (reference sequence). The germline V and J ends were trimmed by 3 bases and 2 bases, with 11 bases remaining between them. The CDR3 extends over 14 amino acids. CDR3 sequence: CASSIGYPPYEQYF. The CDR3 DNA is TGTGCCAGTAGTATTGGTTATCCCCCCTACGAGCAGTACTTC.

This rearrangement joins TRBV29-1 to TRBJ1-1, with TRBD1 identical over 11 bases. Germline assignment: CDR1 SQVTM and CDR2 ANQGSEA. J gave up 11 bases and V 4 bases, and 12 bases lay outside the gene matches. The CDR3 is 14 residues long. CDR3 DNA: TGCAGCGTTGGGGTCGACGGACAGGGGGCACGGGCTTTCTTT. It translates to CSVGVDGQGARAFF. The full variable domain, with the rest looked up from reference TRBV29-1 and TRBJ1-1, is SAVISQKPSRDICQRGTSLTIQCQVDSQVTMMFWYRQQPGQSLTLIATANQGSEATYESGFVIDKFPISRPNLTFSTLTVSNMSPEDSSIYLCSVGVDGQGARAFFGQGTRLTVV.

The chain carries TRBV7-9 and TRBJ2-2; D is perhaps TRBD1 or TRBD2 (5 bases each). Trimming took 4 bases from V and 6 from J, leaving 12 bases between them. CDR1 SEHNR and CDR2 FQNEAQ come from the germline V gene (reference sequence). The CDR3 totals 14 residues. For the CDR3, the DNA is TGTGCCAGCAGCTCCTCCTTGGGGGCCGGGGAGCTGTTTTTT. Translating gives CASSSSLGAGELFF.

This chain connects TRBV12-5 to TRBJ2-3; possibly TRBD1 or TRBD2 for D (5 bases each). Germline V gives CDR1 LGHNT, CDR2 FRNRAP. Trimming stripped 6 bases from V and 0 bases from J, with 13 bases between. CDR3 length equals 15 residues. CDR3 sequence reads: CASGKDRGSTDTQYF. The CDR3 DNA follows: TGTGCTAGTGGCAAAGACAGAGGGAGCACAGATACGCAGTATTTT.

DNA for the CDR3: TGTGCCAGTACCACATTGTCAGATACGCAGTATTTT. This gives the protein CASTTLSDTQYF. The rearrangement links TRBV7-8 to TRBJ2-3; the D is unclear. The germline CDR1 and CDR2 sequences are SGHVS and FQNEAQ. Trimming pared 9 bases from V and 4 bases from J, leaving 11 bases between. The CDR3 has 12 amino acids.

This clone appeared once. The chain uses TRBV18 and TRBJ2-1, with 8 bases matching TRBD2. CDR3 length: 15 residues. The germline V gene encodes CDR1 KGHSH and CDR2 LQKENI. The ends lost 4 bases at V and 0 bases at J; junction bases unmatched: 2. DNA for the CDR3: TGTGCCAGCTCACTTCGGGGGGGCTCCTACAATGAGCAGTTCTTC. Protein product: CASSLRGGSYNEQFF. Full variable domain (rest looked up from reference TRBV18 and TRBJ2-1): NAGVMQNPRHLVRRRGQEARLRCSPMKGHSHVYWYRQLPEEGLKFMVYLQKENIIDESGMPKERFSAEFPKEGPSILRIQQVVRGDSAAYFCASSLRGGSYNEQFFGPGTRLTVL.

CDR3 loop: CASKRSRYNEQFF. The CDR3 nucleotides read TGTGCCAGTAAAAGGTCTAGGTACAATGAGCAGTTCTTC. J is TRBJ2-1 and V is TRBV19; no reliable D call. V was shortened by 7 bases and J by 4 bases, with 11 bases between the two germline ends. CDR3 length: 13 residues. CDR1 and CDR2 from the germline V gene are LNHDA and SQIVND (reference sequence).

The rearrangement links TRBV27 to TRBJ2-3; 10 bases align to TRBD1. J gave up 4 bases and V 11 bases, and 18 bases lay outside the gene matches. The length of the CDR3 is 17 residues. From germline, CDR1 is MNHEY and CDR2 SMNVEV (reference sequence). The CDR3 nucleotides read TGTGCCCCCAAAACAGGAAGACAGGGGGCGTGGTCAGATACGCAGTATTTT. Translating it yields CAPKTGRQGAWSDTQYF.

The chain recombines TRBV5-4 with TRBJ2-2; 10 nucleotides match TRBD1. CDR1 is SGHNT and CDR2 is YYREEE in the germline V gene (reference sequence). CDR3 size: 16 residues. V was clipped by 9 bases and J by 3 bases; unmatched bases: 11. The CDR3 region is CATYGQGGVYTGELFF. The CDR3, as DNA: TGTGCCACCTATGGACAGGGGGGCGTTTACACCGGGGAGCTGTTTTTT.